This T cell receptor beta chain was found in a study of blood T cell repertoires in COVID-19. Background on the study: Spain, Italy and the United States supplied samples that represented acute and convalescent COVID-19.

The authors' processing: Quantification of nucleated cells was approximated via reference gene primer amplification. The assay was immunoSEQ multiplex PCR, and TCRdb's table has in-frame clones only and misses some. Clone size and the V and J calls come from that table; the DNA yielded D and trimming. Counted here are 250,000 to 400,000 clones, about nine tenths occurring once; the ten biggest clones make up roughly 2.9%. Patients of the Seattle cohort, enrolled during active infection, were followed longitudinally. This clone was recorded once. CDR3 length: 14 amino acids. The ends were cut back, 5 bases at V and 6 bases at J, with 16 bases in the middle. Germline V lookup: CDR1 SGHDT, CDR2 YYEEEE.

Sequencing input: peripheral blood. This clonotype originated in a woman aged 25 to 39 with COVID-19, enrolled during active disease. V usage is TRBV5-6 and J usage is TRBJ2-3; D perhaps matches TRBD1 (5 bases). The CDR3 DNA reads as TGTGCCAGCAGTCGCAGGACAATTCCCGATACGCAGTATTTT. Translating gives CASSRRTIPDTQYF.